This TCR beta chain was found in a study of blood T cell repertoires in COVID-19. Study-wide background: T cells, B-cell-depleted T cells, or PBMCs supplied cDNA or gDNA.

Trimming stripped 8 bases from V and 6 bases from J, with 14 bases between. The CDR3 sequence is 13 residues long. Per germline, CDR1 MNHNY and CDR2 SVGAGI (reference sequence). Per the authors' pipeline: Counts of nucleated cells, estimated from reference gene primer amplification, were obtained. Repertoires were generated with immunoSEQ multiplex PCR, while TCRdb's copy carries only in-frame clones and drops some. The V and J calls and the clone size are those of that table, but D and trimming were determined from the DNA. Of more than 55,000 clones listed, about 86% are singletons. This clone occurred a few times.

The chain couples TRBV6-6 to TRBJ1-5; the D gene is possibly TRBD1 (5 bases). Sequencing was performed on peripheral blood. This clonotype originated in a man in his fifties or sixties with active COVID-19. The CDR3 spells CASGRVSAQPQHF. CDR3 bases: TGTGCCAGCGGCAGGGTCAGTGCTCAGCCCCAGCATTTT.